The present entry profiles one T cell receptor (beta chain) with its context. Profiled with immunoSEQ multiplex PCR; TCRdb holds only in-frame clones, not every one. The table includes about 48,000 clones, roughly 90% detected once. This specimen belongs to a study of technical replicates of blood from several donors. Germline loops: CDR1 LGHNA, CDR2 YSLEER. The CDR3 spans 16 residues. V was clipped by 3 bases and J by 0 bases; unmatched bases: 6. Sequencing input: PBMCs. The chain uses TRBV4-3 and TRBJ2-3; 7 nucleotides match TRBD1. This clonotype was sampled from a human donor in good health. Some clones in this sample may be carry-over from other donors' samples. The CDR3: CASSQMDRPSTDTQYF. In DNA form, the CDR3 reads TGCGCCAGCAGCCAGATGGACAGGCCTAGCACAGATACGCAGTATTTT.